This entry concerns a single T cell receptor beta chain. The data derive from a study of blood T cell repertoires in COVID-19. The table came from immunoSEQ multiplex PCR; TCRdb's copy has only in-frame clones and leaves some out. The sample holds nearly 350,000 clones, 91% seen once. Germline V gives CDR1 SGHTS, CDR2 YDEGEE. The CDR3 runs to 16 residues. Trimming took 3 bases from V and 0 from J; bases not matched to a gene: 8. The chain combines TRBV5-8 with TRBJ2-7; 8 bases align to TRBD2. The sample taken for sequencing was peripheral blood. The receptor's source is a woman between 18 and 29 years old who had recovered from COVID-19. CDR3 in DNA: TGTGCCAGCAGCTGGGCGAGCGGGAGAGGCTCCTACGAGCAGTACGTC. It yields the protein CASSWASGRGSYEQYV.